These T cell receptor beta chains were read from a single sample in a study of post-analysis software for immune sequencing data. In TCRdb, the PCR reads were re-called with MiXCR into one record per CDR3 protein. The sample records a few hundred thousand distinct CDR3 sequences, approximately 34% being singletons. Sequencing was performed on blood. Receptors originate from a girl aged 2 to 17 with multiple sclerosis. Both conserved end residues are part of each CDR3.

cdr3_length	v_call	j_call	cdr3_aa
17	TRBV4-1	TRBJ2-3	CASSQDSPGTSTDTQYF
15	TRBV20-1	TRBJ1-6	CSAPRGAGGQRTLHF
16	TRBV5-1	TRBJ1-1	CASSSKGQGAVTEAFF
17	TRBV5-1	TRBJ2-3	CASSLEAAGVTGDTQYF
16	TRBV24-1	TRBJ2-2	CATSDPGQGNTGELFF
15	TRBV5-1	TRBJ2-7	CASSLGQVFSYEQYF
19	TRBV20-1	TRBJ2-2	CSARRGTGTFNRRTGELFF
12	TRBV4-1	TRBJ1-4	CASSQPNEKLFF
14	TRBV12-3/TRBV12-4	TRBJ2-4	CASSLRGPGNIQYF
15	TRBV5-1	TRBJ2-1	CASSVAGVVYNGQFF
16	TRBV20-1	TRBJ1-2	CSAPPRTRGSGYGYTF
14	TRBV13	TRBJ2-5	CASSLERAQETQYF
15	TRBV20-1	TRBJ2-7	CSARKPAGLSYEQYF
17	TRBV20-1	TRBJ2-7	CSATNPGRRVSSYEQYF
15	TRBV9	TRBJ2-5	CASSVEQGALETQYF
17	TRBV28	TRBJ2-7	CASSATGGLARTYEQYF
15	TRBV20-1	TRBJ2-7	CSATGHGGAIHEQYF
15	TRBV12-3/TRBV12-4	TRBJ2-1	CASSEIAGGPGEQFF
14	TRBV20-1	TRBJ1-4	CSAPELGVNEKLFF
14	TRBV4-1	TRBJ1-2	CASSQDQGDGGYTF
15	TRBV2	TRBJ1-4	CASSEEGRNNEKLFF
15	TRBV6-2/TRBV6-3	NA	CASRYSGSKGHEQYF
13	TRBV29-1	TRBJ1-1	CSVERTADTEAFF
14	TRBV20-1	TRBJ2-3	CSAPPLPRADTQYF
15	TRBV6-5	TRBJ1-1	CASSYSGVPDFEAFF
12	TRBV12-3/TRBV12-4	TRBJ2-1	CASSLIANEQFF
17	TRBV20-1	TRBJ2-1	CSARDYGLAGSYNEQFF
16	TRBV28	TRBJ2-2	CASSNTGGARTGELFF
12	TRBV29-1	TRBJ2-7	CSVLGVVYEQYF
13	TRBV12-3/TRBV12-4	TRBJ1-1	CASSLASTTEAFF
16	TRBV7-3	TRBJ2-3	CASSLGSGASTDTQYF
15	TRBV7-7	TRBJ2-7	CASSLGTGGFYEQYF
16	TRBV5-1	TRBJ2-3	CASSLVSSGGTDTQYF
14	TRBV4-1	TRBJ2-3	CASSFDRGRDTQYF
13	TRBV10-3	TRBJ2-5	CAISGTTQETQYF
14	TRBV6-5	NA	CASRRDPQEGTQYF
13	TRBV6-5	TRBJ2-2	CASRSRGTGELFF
12	TRBV2	TRBJ2-3	CASTLDTDTQYF
13	TRBV15	TRBJ2-7	CATSRGGGSEQYF
11	TRBV20-1	TRBJ1-2	CSDSNSYGYTF
15	TRBV5-1	TRBJ2-7	CASSWGPGTNYEQYF
16	TRBV4-2	TRBJ2-2	CASSQDSGSGPGELFF
13	TRBV18	TRBJ2-3	CASSPPIGPTQYF
15	TRBV5-1	TRBJ2-5	CASSPNGLPQETQYF
17	TRBV5-1	TRBJ2-1	CACSRLGQGRLYNEQFF
14	TRBV3-1	TRBJ1-1	CASSQRGGRTEAFF
14	TRBV12-3/TRBV12-4	TRBJ2-7	CASSLLGVAYEQYF
15	TRBV27	TRBJ2-7	CASSLRRGSSYEQYF
11	TRBV29-1	TRBJ1-4	CSVGQNEKLFF
13	TRBV6-6	TRBJ2-1	CASSRDRGHEQFF
14	TRBV27	TRBJ2-1	CASSSEVWINEQFF
13	TRBV7-9	TRBJ2-7	CASSLVSHGEQYF
15	TRBV11-2	TRBJ2-3	CASSRRQGATDTQYF
12	TRBV2	TRBJ2-5	CASVKGGETQYF
13	TRBV4-1	TRBJ2-7	CASRRDSSYEQYF